This T cell receptor (beta chain) appears in the sequencing data of a study of cytomegalovirus exposure and HLA in healthy donors. Primers: 60 Vbeta forward and 13 Jbeta reverse. Data came from immunoSEQ multiplex PCR; TCRdb stores just in-frame clones and leaves some out. Of more than 120,000 clones in the sample, roughly 76% were seen once. This CDR3 is built from 15 residues. Germline-derived CDR1 and CDR2 are SNHLY and FYNNEI. V was pared by 5 bases and J by 1 base, with 2 bases of the junction left unmatched. This clone was seen a handful of times. This receptor was taken from a woman aged 25 to 39 in good health and CMV-seronegative. Sequencing used PBMCs. The rearrangement links TRBV2 to TRBJ1-3; TRBD1 agrees at 10 bases. The CDR3 here is CASSRDRGSGNTIYF. The CDR3 DNA reads TGTGCCAGCAGTCGGGACAGGGGATCTGGAAACACCATATATTTT.